Below are 24 T cell receptor beta chains sequenced from a single sample in a study of blood T cell repertoires in COVID-19 (dated by TCRdb to about 2020). Libraries were made using the immunoSEQ multiplex PCR assay. The table was pulled from immuneACCESS by TCRdb, which kept in-frame rearrangements only. Such tables lose some clones; where checked, under half of the loss comes from unresolved V genes, and the rest has no known cause. In all, the sample holds around 100,000 clones, and 87% of those were seen once. The ten largest clones capture 6.2% of the sample. What was sequenced was peripheral blood. Receptors originate from a human donor in a cohort sampled during active COVID-19.

This clone was observed a single time. The chain links TRBV5-1 to TRBJ1-1, with D tentatively TRBD1 (6 bases). CDR1 and CDR2 from the germline V gene are SGHRS and YFSETQ. V gave up 5 bases and J gave up 4 bases, with 12 bases separating them. This CDR3 region has 13 residues. The CDR3 coding sequence is TGCGCCAGCAGTTGGGGGGGGCTCACTGAAGCTTTCTTT. Translating gives CASSWGGLTEAFF. The full variable domain, rest sourced from reference TRBV5-1 and TRBJ1-1, is KAGVTQTPRYLIKTRGQQVTLSCSPISGHRSVSWYQQTPGQGLQFLFEYFSETQRNKGNFPGRFSGRQFSNSRSEMNVSTLELGDSALYLCASSWGGLTEAFFGQGTRLTVV.

This chain uses TRBV13 with TRBJ2-3; 7 bases map to TRBD2. CDR1 is PRHDT, CDR2 FYEKMQ, per germline (reference sequence). V gave up 4 bases and J gave up 4 bases; unmatched junction bases: 11. The CDR3 covers 16 residues. The CDR3 DNA sequence: TGTGCCAGCAGCTCTCACGGACTAGTTGCTCCAGATACGCAGTATTTT. Its translation is CASSSHGLVAPDTQYF.

The chain is built from TRBV6-6 and TRBJ2-7; D is perhaps TRBD1 (5 bases). This CDR3 spans 12 amino acids. V lost 5 bases to trimming and J lost 0 bases, with 5 bases between them. CDR1 and CDR2 from the germline V gene are MNHNY and SVGAGI (reference sequence). The CDR3 protein is CASSGASYEQYF. The CDR3 DNA reads as TGTGCCAGCAGTGGGGCCTCCTACGAGCAGTACTTC.

This clone was observed once. V is TRBV25-1 and J is TRBJ2-3, with 10 bases fitting TRBD1. CDR1 and CDR2 from the germline V gene are MGHDK and SYGVNS. The trim removed 5 bases at V and 0 bases at J, leaving 2 bases unmatched. The CDR3 sequence is 15 residues long. The CDR3 DNA reads TGTGCCAGCAGTACGGGACAGGGGAGCACAGATACGCAGTATTTT. Translated, it gives CASSTGQGSTDTQYF.

This clone has more than one count but fewer than ten. For the CDR3, the DNA is TGTGCCAGCACGGGGCACCGGGACAGGGTTACTGGGGCCAACGTCCTGACTTTC. This sequence encodes CASTGHRDRVTGANVLTF. This chain joins TRBV28 and TRBJ2-6, with TRBD1 identical over 9 bases. The V gene end was trimmed by 7 bases and the J gene end by 2 bases; junction bases not matched to a gene: 12. CDR3 length: 18 amino acids. CDR1 and CDR2 (germline): MDHEN, SYDVKM.

The chain has TRBV9 and TRBJ2-1, with D perhaps matching TRBD1 (6 bases). Trimming cost V 4 bases and J 7 bases, with 15 bases left between them. The CDR3 is made up of 14 amino acids. In germline, CDR1 is SGDLS, CDR2 YYNGEE. The CDR3 spells CASSLTGLGNEQFF. CDR3 DNA sequence: TGTGCCAGCAGCTTGACAGGTTTGGGGAATGAGCAGTTCTTC.

The chain couples TRBV19 to TRBJ2-7, with a weak D call TRBD1 (6 bases). V was trimmed by 8 bases and J by 2 bases, leaving 16 bases between them. CDR1 and CDR2 from the germline V gene are LNHDA and SQIVND (reference sequence). The CDR3 runs to 14 residues. The CDR3 region is CASRAGTSTYEQYF. The CDR3 nucleotides read TGTGCCAGTCGAGCCGGGACATCAACCTACGAGCAGTACTTC.

This chain uses TRBV9 with TRBJ2-5, with TRBD2 matching 10 bases. Trimming cost V 0 bases and J 5 bases; bases outside gene matches: 4. From germline, CDR1 is SGDLS and CDR2 YYNGEE. There are 15 residues in the CDR3. This chain's CDR3 is CASSVGAGGLETQYF. CDR3 nucleotides: TGTGCCAGCAGCGTAGGAGCGGGAGGGCTGGAGACCCAGTACTTC.

The chain links TRBV5-6 to TRBJ1-3; 10 nucleotides match TRBD1. V shed 7 bases and J 0 bases; nucleotides not matched to a gene: 16. The CDR3 consists of 19 residues. Per germline, CDR1 SGHDT and CDR2 YYEEEE. The CDR3 DNA is TGTGCCAGCTACCCTATCCGGGACAGGGGAGAAATCTCTGGAAACACCATATATTTT. It specifies CASYPIRDRGEISGNTIYF.

This clone has just one count. The chain recombines TRBV12-3 or TRBV12-4 with TRBJ2-5; no reliable D call. The CDR3 is 12 amino acids. V lost 6 bases and J 5 bases, leaving 10 bases between the germline ends. The CDR3 DNA follows: TGTGCCAGCAGCCCCTTTTCTGAGACCCAGTACTTC. Residues: CASSPFSETQYF.

This chain joins TRBV19 and TRBJ2-7; D is uncertain. Germline loops: CDR1 LNHDA, CDR2 SQIVND (reference sequence). The CDR3 sequence is 13 residues long. Trimming cost V 2 bases and J 0 bases, with 5 bases left between them. CDR3 coding DNA: TGTGCCAGTAGTATAACAGCCTCCTACGAGCAGTACTTC. It specifies CASSITASYEQYF.

This clone was seen once. The chain combines TRBV29-1 with TRBJ1-5; D uncertain. Per the germline V gene, CDR1 is SQVTM and CDR2 is ANQGSEA. V lost 1 base to trimming and J lost 4 bases, with 5 bases between them. This CDR3 region has 12 residues. The CDR3 spells CSVEGPNQPQHF. The CDR3 nucleotides are TGCAGCGTTGAAGGTCCGAATCAGCCCCAGCATTTT.

V gene TRBV7-3 combines with J gene TRBJ2-7; 8 bases line up with TRBD1. Germline CDR1 and CDR2: SGHTA and FQGTGA. The CDR3 is made up of 15 amino acids. The V and J ends lost 6 bases and 0 bases, in that order; junction bases with no gene match: 7. Written as DNA, the CDR3 is TGTGCCAGCAGTACCCGACAGGGGCCCTCCTACGAGCAGTACTTC. This translates into CASSTRQGPSYEQYF.

The rearrangement links TRBV27 to TRBJ1-2; 7 nucleotides line up with TRBD1. The V gene end was trimmed by 4 bases and the J gene end by 9 bases; junction bases not matched to a gene: 8. Germline V lookup: CDR1 MNHEY, CDR2 SMNVEV (reference sequence). This CDR3 comprises 13 residues. The CDR3 protein is CASSSRQGVSYTF. In DNA, the CDR3 is TGTGCCAGCAGTTCCCGACAGGGAGTAAGCTACACCTTC.

The V call is TRBV13, the J call TRBJ2-7; D not resolved. Germline V CDR1 and CDR2: PRHDT, FYEKMQ (reference sequence). Trimming cost V 5 bases and J 3 bases, with 14 bases left between them. CDR3 length: 14 amino acids. The DNA for the CDR3 is TGTGCCAGCAGCCCGAGACTCTCTTACTACGAGCAGTACTTC. This gives the protein CASSPRLSYYEQYF.

DNA of the CDR3: TGTGCCAGCAGTCAGATCTCCGGGGAGCTGTTTTTT. Translated: CASSQISGELFF. V usage is TRBV3-1 (or the pseudogene TRBV3-2) and J usage is TRBJ2-2; D unresolved. Germline V gene sequence: CDR1 LGHDT, CDR2 YNNKEL (reference sequence). The CDR3 length is 12 residues. Trimming shortened V by 6 bases and J by 6 bases, and 8 bases separated the two germline ends.

The CDR3 region is CASSLMRSSGGGSTDTQYF. The DNA for the CDR3 is TGTGCCAGCAGCTTAATGCGGTCTAGCGGGGGGGGTAGCACAGATACGCAGTATTTT. The chain joins TRBV7-2 to TRBJ2-3; the match to TRBD2 covers 12 bases. There are 19 residues in the CDR3. The junction had 9 bases not matched to a gene; V was cut back by 2 bases and J by 0 bases. From germline, CDR1 is SGHTA and CDR2 FQGNSA. The full variable domain, with the rest looked up from reference TRBV7-2 and TRBJ2-3, is GAGVSQSPSNKVTEKGKDVELRCDPISGHTALYWYRQSLGQGLEFLIYFQGNSAPDKSGLPSDRFSAERTGGSVSTLTIQRTQQEDSAVYLCASSLMRSSGGGSTDTQYFGPGTRLTVL.

This clone has just a few counts. The V and J genes are TRBV5-1 and TRBJ2-2; D remains unclear. The ends were cut back, 6 bases at V and 6 bases at J, with 9 bases in the middle. Germline CDR1 reads SGHRS; CDR2 reads YFSETQ. The CDR3 has 12 residues. The CDR3: CASTSGPGELFF. The CDR3, as DNA: TGCGCCAGCACCAGTGGCCCCGGGGAGCTGTTTTTT. Full variable domain (outside the CDR3, taken from reference TRBV5-1 and TRBJ2-2): KAGVTQTPRYLIKTRGQQVTLSCSPISGHRSVSWYQQTPGQGLQFLFEYFSETQRNKGNFPGRFSGRQFSNSRSEMNVSTLELGDSALYLCASTSGPGELFFGEGSRLTVL.

The chain combines TRBV10-3 with TRBJ1-1; 8 bases agree with TRBD1. Germline V gives CDR1 ENHRY, CDR2 SYGVKD. The V segment lost 5 bases and the J segment 1 base; nucleotides outside the gene matches: 12. The length of the CDR3 is 17 residues. The CDR3 coding sequence is TGTGCCATCAGTACCTCGGACAGGGAGATGACGAACACTGAAGCTTTCTTT. As protein: CAISTSDREMTNTEAFF.

V usage is TRBV14 and J usage is TRBJ1-1; D ambiguous. Germline lookup yields CDR1 SGHDN and CDR2 FVKESK. Deletions cut 4 bases from V and 10 bases from J, with 16 bases between. This CDR3 has 13 residues. CDR3 in DNA: TGTGCCAGCAGCCCCCTCATATACAGCGGAGCTTTCTTT. It encodes CASSPLIYSGAFF. The full variable domain, in which reference TRBV14 and TRBJ1-1 provide the parts outside the CDR3, is EAGVTQFPSHSVIEKGQTVTLRCDPISGHDNLYWYRRVMGKEIKFLLHFVKESKQDESGMPNNRFLAERTGGTYSTLKVQPAELEDSGVYFCASSPLIYSGAFFGQGTRLTVV.

This chain connects TRBV6-2 or TRBV6-3 to TRBJ2-7, with 7 bases that match TRBD1. This CDR3 comprises 15 residues. Germline assignment: CDR1 MNHEY and CDR2 SVGEGT. V lost 1 base, J lost 0 bases, and 3 bases stayed unmatched. The CDR3 reads CASSYLGTASYEQYF. CDR3 in DNA: TGTGCCAGCAGTTACTTAGGGACAGCCTCCTACGAGCAGTACTTC.

The rearrangement links TRBV6-6 to TRBJ2-2; D is uncertain. V lost 4 bases to trimming and J lost 4 bases, with 4 bases between them. Germline assignment: CDR1 MNHNY and CDR2 SVGAGI (reference sequence). The CDR3 length is 12 residues. The chain's CDR3 is CASSFGTGELFF. CDR3 DNA: TGTGCCAGCAGTTTCGGCACCGGGGAGCTGTTTTTT.

This clone was counted only a few times. This chain joins TRBV23-1 and TRBJ2-2; 10 bases map to TRBD1. TRBV23-1 is identified as an open reading frame with a role that is uncertain. After removal of 1 base from V and 4 bases from J, the junction contained 12 bases not matched to a gene. CDR3 size: 19 residues. CDR3 protein: CASSQYKGPGTGATGELFF. The CDR3 nucleotides are TGCGCCAGCAGTCAATACAAAGGCCCCGGGACAGGGGCCACCGGGGAGCTGTTTTTT.

This sequence joins TRBV7-2 and TRBJ1-2; 8 nucleotides agree with TRBD1. V shed 5 bases, J shed 4 bases, and the junction held 3 bases outside the gene matches. The CDR3 runs 13 residues. Germline CDR1 and CDR2: SGHTA and FQGNSA. The CDR3: CASSLQGVYGYTF. The CDR3 coding sequence is TGTGCCAGCAGCCTACAGGGGGTCTATGGCTACACCTTC.